The 3 T cell receptor beta chains reported below all come from one sample, sequenced in a study of cytomegalovirus exposure and HLA in healthy donors (dated by TCRdb to 2016 to 2017). The library was prepared using the immunoSEQ multiplex PCR assay. For the multiplex PCR, a mixture combining 60 forward primers for TCR Vbeta segments and 13 reverse primers for TCR Jbeta segments was used. The table was pulled from immuneACCESS by TCRdb, which kept in-frame rearrangements only. Such tables lose some clones; where checked, under half of the loss comes from unresolved V genes, and the rest has no known cause. In all, the sample holds around 230,000 clones, and roughly 79% of those were seen once. 1.5% to 2% of the sample belongs to the ten largest clones. The sample taken for sequencing was PBMCs. These receptors were taken from a male donor in good health and CMV-seronegative.

V and J are TRBV7-8 and TRBJ2-5, with 8 bases aligning to TRBD2. CDR1 is SGHVS, CDR2 FQNEAQ, per germline. The junction had 9 bases not matched to a gene; V was cut back by 1 base and J by 5 bases. The CDR3 length is 16 residues. The CDR3 region is CASSLGTGGPWETQYF. Written as DNA, the CDR3 is TGTGCCAGCAGCTTAGGGACGGGGGGGCCCTGGGAGACCCAGTACTTC.

The chain is built from TRBV11-1 and TRBJ2-3; the D gene is possibly TRBD2 (5 bases). V lost 5 bases to trimming and J lost 1 base, with 7 bases between them. CDR3 length: 13 amino acids. Germline V gene lookup returns CDR1 SGHAT and CDR2 FQDESV (reference sequence). The CDR3 bases are TGTGCCAGCAGCCTGGAGGGCACAGATACGCAGTATTTT. Encoded protein: CASSLEGTDTQYF.

J is TRBJ1-1 and V is TRBV10-3; D may be TRBD1 (6 bases). Trimming left V 4 bases short and J 1 base short, with 7 bases between. Germline lookup yields CDR1 ENHRY and CDR2 SYGVKD. The CDR3 is made up of 13 amino acids. CDR3 nucleotide sequence: TGTGCCATCAGTGGGGACAAGAACACTGAAGCTTTCTTT. Translation gives CAISGDKNTEAFF.